These T cell receptor beta chains were read from a single sample in a study of long-term antiretroviral therapy in people with HIV. This table comes from immunoSEQ multiplex PCR, and its TCRdb copy is limited to in-frame clones, with some not included. The sample has around 35,000 clones, about 96% seen once; the top ten hold 2% to 3%. The sample was unsorted PBMCs, taken 6.6 years after starting antiretroviral therapy. These receptors were collected from a man aged 30 to 45 with HIV. Each CDR3 is given with its conserved first and last residue. The D gene is left open where the match is weak. The size entry is marked missing in some rows and otherwise reads once, few, many or a size class.

clone_size	j_call	v_call	d_call	cdr3_aa	cdr3_nt
-	TRBJ2-7	TRBV6-5	-	CASTRDSSYEQYF	TGTGCCAGCACCCGGGACTCCTCCTACGAGCAGTACTTC
-	TRBJ2-5	TRBV9	-	CASSAQGGLRNQETQYF	TGTGCCAGCAGCGCCCAGGGGGGGTTGCGAAATCAAGAGACCCAGTACTTC
-	TRBJ1-5	TRBV19	-	CASSIPLGGFGNQPQHF	TGTGCCAGTAGTATTCCGTTGGGGGGATTTGGCAATCAGCCCCAGCATTTT
-	TRBJ1-2	TRBV27	TRBD1	CASSLYAGGFSGYTF	TGTGCCAGCAGTTTATACGCAGGGGGTTTCTCTGGCTACACCTTC
-	TRBJ2-3	TRBV13	-	CASSLYGDTQYF	TGTGCCAGCAGCTTGTATGGGGATACGCAGTATTTT
-	TRBJ2-7	TRBV5-1	TRBD1	CASSPFDRAYEQYF	TGCGCCAGCAGCCCATTTGACAGGGCCTACGAGCAGTACTTC
once	TRBJ2-3	TRBV2	-	CASGRDADTQYF	TGTGCCAGCGGCAGGGATGCAGATACGCAGTATTTT
once	TRBJ1-1	TRBV6-5	TRBD1	CASGRGPEAFF	TGTGCCAGCGGAAGGGGGCCTGAAGCTTTCTTT
-	TRBJ1-6	TRBV6-1	-	CVTGIHNSPLHF	TGTGTAACAGGGATTCATAATTCACCCCTCCACTTT
-	TRBJ2-5	TRBV2	-	CASSSRTAIETQYF	TGTGCCAGCAGCTCCCGGACCGCTATTGAGACCCAGTACTTC
-	TRBJ1-1	TRBV6-5	-	CASSYSMGDYTEAFF	TGTGCCAGCAGTTACTCGATGGGCGATTACACTGAAGCTTTCTTT
-	TRBJ1-5	TRBV6-1	-	CASSSTTKLHF	TGTGCCAGCAGTTCGACAACGAAGCTACATTTT
-	TRBJ1-1	TRBV7-3	-	CASRTGYTEAFF	TGTGCCAGCCGAACAGGGTACACTGAAGCTTTCTTT
-	TRBJ1-2	TRBV28	TRBD1	CASSFHGQGAGSYTF	TGTGCCAGCAGTTTCCACGGACAGGGGGCAGGCAGCTACACCTTC
-	TRBJ1-4	TRBV7-9	-	CASKRENAYEKLFF	TGTGCCAGCAAACGGGAGAACGCTTATGAAAAACTGTTTTTT